This T cell receptor beta chain was found in a study of T cells in Graves' hyperthyroidism and ophthalmopathy. Findings of the study overall: A model of 13 V-J features distinguished ophthalmopathy from stable hyperthyroidism.

RNA transcripts yielded amplified TCR beta CDR3 regions. The HTBI set primed first-round TCR CDR3 RT-PCR. MiXCR, applied by TCRdb to the multiplex PCR reads, yields one record per CDR3 protein. The data contain a few hundred thousand distinct CDR3 sequences, 40% to 55% of them singletons. The CDR3 totals 15 residues. Germline V gives CDR1 MNHEY, CDR2 SVGAGI. Between the trimmed V and J ends, which lost 2 bases and 8 bases, there was a span of 15 bases. This clonotype was observed many times. The antigen is not known. V gene TRBV6-5 combines with J gene TRBJ1-4; D perhaps matches TRBD1 (5 bases). Sequenced: peripheral blood or thyroid tissue (not recorded which). The sequence derives from a woman younger than 30 with Graves' hyperthyroidism. The CDR3 loop is CASSYGGMSAEKLFF. The CDR3 DNA is TGTGCCAGCAGTTACGGGGGGATGAGCGCGGAAAAACTGTTTTTT.